A single sample gave rise to the 25 T cell receptor beta chains below, sequenced in a study of T cell clusters in autoimmune cytopenias. Some 40,000 genome equivalents of blood DNA were amplified for TRB. TRB rearrangements were amplified by touch-down multiplex PCR with mixed TRB-A/B primers. TCRdb reprocessed the multiplex PCR reads and reports one entry per CDR3 protein, with no DNA. Here the sample table reports some 7,000 distinct CDR3 sequences. The sample consisted of peripheral blood. These receptors were collected from a human donor with an autoimmune cytopenia or autoimmune hepatitis (not recorded which).

V and J are TRBV13 and TRBJ2-1; TCRdb reports TRBD2, a call that lacks DNA to check it against. Germline V lookup: CDR1 PRHDT, CDR2 FYEKMQ (reference sequence). The CDR3 is 19 residues long. CDR3 protein: CASSYSGALPFSSYNEQFF.

The chain recombines TRBV9 with TRBJ2-1; the D call from TCRdb, TRBD2, cannot be confirmed without DNA. CDR1 and CDR2 (germline): SGDLS, YYNGEE. The CDR3 is 13 amino acids. This CDR3 is CASSVSSLNEQFF.

This clonotype shows up as medium-sized by frequency. The chain combines TRBV5-6 with TRBJ2-7. This CDR3 comprises 11 residues. CDR1 is SGHDT and CDR2 is YYEEEE in the germline V gene. CDR3: CASSHSYEQYF.

This chain links TRBV7-9 with TRBJ1-1. This CDR3 is 12 amino acids long. Germline V gene lookup returns CDR1 SEHNR and CDR2 FQNEAQ (reference sequence). This chain's CDR3 is CASGDPNTEAFF.

J is TRBJ1-1 and V is TRBV5-1; the D gene TCRdb calls, TRBD1, cannot be checked with no DNA. This CDR3 has 15 residues. Germline CDR1 and CDR2: SGHRS and YFSETQ. The CDR3 loop is CASSLRQGVDTEAFF.

This clonotype ranks as medium-sized in terms of frequency. The chain employs TRBV6-5 and TRBJ1-4; absent DNA, TCRdb's TRBD1 call cannot be checked. CDR1 and CDR2 (germline): MNHEY, SVGAGI. The CDR3 contains 15 residues. The CDR3 here is CASRSPGQGNEKLFF.

The rearrangement uses TRBV6-5 and TRBJ1-4. Germline-derived CDR1 and CDR2 are MNHEY and SVGAGI. The CDR3 totals 13 residues. CDR3 region: CASSPSWREKLFF.

The chain uses TRBV6-5 and TRBJ1-5. There are 15 residues in the CDR3. Germline V gives CDR1 MNHEY, CDR2 SVGAGI. CDR3 protein: CASSYNGNSNQPQHF.

The rearrangement links TRBV30 to TRBJ1-2; TCRdb names TRBD1, which stays unverified in the absence of DNA. Germline CDR1 is GTSNPN and CDR2 is SVGIG (reference sequence). The CDR3 runs 13 residues. The CDR3 loop reads CASPRTAGYGYTF.

V and J are TRBV19 and TRBJ2-5. This CDR3 is 14 amino acids long. Germline CDR1 is LNHDA and CDR2 is SQIVND (reference sequence). This chain's CDR3 is CASSIEHIQETQYF.

The chain recombines TRBV18 with TRBJ2-5; TCRdb calls TRBD2, which cannot be checked without DNA. The germline gives CDR1 KGHSH, CDR2 LQKENI. The CDR3 extends over 16 amino acids. CDR3 region: CASSPPVAGGTETQYF.

V gene TRBV5-6 combines with J gene TRBJ1-4; no DNA is available, so the TRBD1 call from TCRdb remains unchecked. CDR3 length equals 14 residues. CDR1 is SGHDT, CDR2 YYEEEE, per germline. The CDR3 loop is CASSTGTVDEKLFF.

This clonotype is identified as medium-sized from frequency. The chain employs TRBV19 and TRBJ2-3; TCRdb proposes TRBD1, but this gene call is untestable without DNA. Germline-derived CDR1 and CDR2 are LNHDA and SQIVND (reference sequence). The length of the CDR3 is 15 residues. The chain's CDR3 is CASSMGEGSTDTQYF.

The chain employs TRBV5-5 and TRBJ1-2; TCRdb calls TRBD1, which cannot be checked without DNA. In germline, CDR1 is SGHKS, CDR2 YYEKEE (reference sequence). The CDR3 loop spans 12 amino acids. CDR3 amino acids: CASGQGASGYTF.

This chain links TRBV19 with TRBJ2-5; the TRBD2 assignment by TCRdb is unverifiable without DNA. This CDR3 has 13 amino acids. Per the germline V gene, CDR1 is LNHDA and CDR2 is SQIVND (reference sequence). The CDR3 loop reads CASRSGAQETQYF.

The chain links TRBV30 to TRBJ1-4; no DNA is available, so the TRBD1 call from TCRdb remains unchecked. This CDR3 spans 13 amino acids. Germline CDR1 and CDR2: GTSNPN and SVGIG (reference sequence). This CDR3 reads CAWTPGHSEKLFF.

The chain is built from TRBV18 and TRBJ2-5; TCRdb proposes TRBD2, but this gene call is untestable without DNA. The germline V gene encodes CDR1 KGHSH and CDR2 LQKENI. The length of the CDR3 is 16 residues. The CDR3 sequence is CASLPTGVPPWETQYF.

The chain couples TRBV5-4 to TRBJ1-6; TCRdb outputs TRBD1, but without DNA this stays unchecked. Germline loops: CDR1 SGHNT, CDR2 YYREEE (reference sequence). This CDR3 is built from 16 residues. Here the CDR3 reads CASSLGARGRNSPLHF.

J is TRBJ1-2 and V is TRBV6-2 or TRBV6-3. This CDR3 spans 11 amino acids. CDR1 is MNHEY and CDR2 is SVGEGT in the germline V gene. CDR3 amino acids: CASNSNYGYTF.

The chain joins TRBV12-3 or TRBV12-4 to TRBJ1-2. The CDR3 runs to 14 residues. CDR3 sequence: CASSPLLRNYGYTF.

The chain joins TRBV7-2 to TRBJ2-1; TCRdb calls TRBD2, which cannot be checked without DNA. This CDR3 spans 15 amino acids. Germline loops: CDR1 SGHTA, CDR2 FQGNSA. The CDR3 spells CASRQRIAGGNEQFF.

This clonotype is called medium-sized (0.01 to 0.1%) based on its frequency. The chain combines TRBV27 with TRBJ2-1; the D call from TCRdb, TRBD2, cannot be confirmed without DNA. CDR1 and CDR2 from the germline V gene are MNHEY and SMNVEV (reference sequence). The CDR3 is made up of 15 amino acids. CDR3 residues: CASSLGLAGRGEQFF.

The chain uses TRBV5-4 and TRBJ2-5. The CDR3 is 14 amino acids. Germline CDR1 reads SGHNT; CDR2 reads YYREEE (reference sequence). CDR3 region: CASSYWTVQETQYF.

According to its frequency, this clonotype is medium-sized (0.01 to 0.1%). V and J are TRBV29-1 and TRBJ1-1; there is no DNA to check the TCRdb D call of TRBD1. The CDR3 consists of 14 residues. Looked up from germline, CDR1 is SQVTM and CDR2 is ANQGSEA. The CDR3 sequence: CSVVEGAVNTEAFF.

The genes are TRBV5-4 and TRBJ2-1; no DNA is available, so the TRBD2 call from TCRdb remains unchecked. Looked up from germline, CDR1 is SGHNT and CDR2 is YYREEE (reference sequence). The length of the CDR3 is 14 residues. CDR3 loop: CASSLVGMRAEQFF.